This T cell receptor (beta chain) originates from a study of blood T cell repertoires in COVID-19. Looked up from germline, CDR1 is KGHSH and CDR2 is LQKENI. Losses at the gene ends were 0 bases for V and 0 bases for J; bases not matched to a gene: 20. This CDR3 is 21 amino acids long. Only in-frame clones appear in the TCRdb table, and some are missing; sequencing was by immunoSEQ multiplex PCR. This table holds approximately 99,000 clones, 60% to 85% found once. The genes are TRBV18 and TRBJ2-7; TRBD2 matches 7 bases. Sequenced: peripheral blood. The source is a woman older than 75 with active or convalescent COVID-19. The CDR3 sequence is CASSPPATPPGGRESSYEQYF. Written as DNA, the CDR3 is TGTGCCAGCTCACCACCGGCGACTCCTCCCGGGGGGAGGGAAAGCTCCTACGAGCAGTACTTC.